This T cell receptor beta chain is from a study of T cells in Graves' hyperthyroidism and ophthalmopathy. Germline loops: CDR1 DFQATT, CDR2 SNEGSKA (reference sequence). V lost 2 bases, J lost 12 bases, and 7 bases stayed unmatched. The CDR3 spans 11 residues. Study-level findings and limits: Among thyroid clonotypes expanded above 0.001, most also appeared in blood. Ophthalmopathy prediction by the model preceded onset by a median 6.5 months. Ophthalmopathy was distinguished from stable hyperthyroidism by 13 V-J signatures.

This clonotype was detected only once. Its specificity is not known. Template material for amplifying TCR beta CDR3 regions consisted of RNA transcripts. During a first-round RT-PCR of the TCR CDR3, the HTBI primer set was used. TCRdb recomputed calls from the multiplex PCR reads with MiXCR, one row per CDR3 protein. The sample carries 480,000 or so distinct CDR3 sequences, 35% to 50% recorded once. Sequenced material: peripheral blood or thyroid tissue (not recorded which). V is TRBV20-1 and J is TRBJ2-7; 7 bases agree with TRBD1. The sequence came from an adult woman with Graves' disease, either hyperthyroidism or ophthalmopathy (not recorded which). Here the CDR3 DNA reads TGCAGTGCTAGAAAACTGGACAGGTCGTACTTC. It yields the protein CSARKLDRSYF.